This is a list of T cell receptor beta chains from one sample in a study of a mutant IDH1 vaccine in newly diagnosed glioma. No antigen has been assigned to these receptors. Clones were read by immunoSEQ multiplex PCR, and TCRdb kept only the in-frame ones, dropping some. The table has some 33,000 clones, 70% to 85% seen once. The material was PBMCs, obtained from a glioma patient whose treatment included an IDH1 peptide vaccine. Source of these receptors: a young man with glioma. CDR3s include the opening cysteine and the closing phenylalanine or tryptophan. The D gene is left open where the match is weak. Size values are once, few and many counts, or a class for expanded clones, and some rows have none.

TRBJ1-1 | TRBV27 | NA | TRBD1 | TGTGCCAGCAGTATTGGACAGGGGACTGAAGCTTTCTTT | CASSIGQGTEAFF
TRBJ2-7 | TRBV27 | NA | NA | TGTGCCAGCCAGACGTTGGGTACCCGGTACGAGCAGTACTTC | CASQTLGTRYEQYF
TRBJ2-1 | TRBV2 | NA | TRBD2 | TGTGCCACAGAAGCTAGCGGGGCATACAATGAGCAGTTCTTC | CATEASGAYNEQFF
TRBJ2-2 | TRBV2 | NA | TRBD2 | TGTGCCAGGGGCCTACTAGCGGGAGGGCCTATCACCGGGGAGCTGTTTTTT | CARGLLAGGPITGELFF
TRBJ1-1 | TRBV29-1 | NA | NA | TGCAGCGTTGAACGGCGGGCGAACACTGAAGCTTTCTTT | CSVERRANTEAFF
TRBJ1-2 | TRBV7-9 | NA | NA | TGTGCCAGCAGCTTACAGGGTTTCTATGGCTACACCTTC | CASSLQGFYGYTF
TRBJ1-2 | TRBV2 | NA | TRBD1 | TGTGCCAGTGTACGGGACAGAGGGGCATATGGCTACACCTTC | CASVRDRGAYGYTF
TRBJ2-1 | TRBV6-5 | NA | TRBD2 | TGTGCCAGCAGTTACGCGTCGGGAGGGCTCAATGAGCAGTTCTTC | CASSYASGGLNEQFF
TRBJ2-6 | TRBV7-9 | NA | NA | TGTGCCAGCAGCCCACAGACTATGAGCTCTGGGGCCAACGTCCTGACTTTC | CASSPQTMSSGANVLTF
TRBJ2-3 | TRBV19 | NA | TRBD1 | TGTGCCAGTAGTCGTTCAGGGACAGCCACAGATACGCAGTATTTT | CASSRSGTATDTQYF
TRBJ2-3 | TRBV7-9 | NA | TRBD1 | TGTGCCAGCAGCTTAGTGTTTGACAGGGACACAGATACGCAGTATTTT | CASSLVFDRDTDTQYF
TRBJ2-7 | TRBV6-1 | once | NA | TGTGCCAGCGAGGGGGAGTATACGGACGAGCAGTACTTC | CASEGEYTDEQYF
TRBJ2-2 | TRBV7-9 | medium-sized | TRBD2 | TGTGCCAGCAGCCCAGGGACTAGCGGGAGAAGAGGCACCGGGGAGCTGTTTTTT | CASSPGTSGRRGTGELFF
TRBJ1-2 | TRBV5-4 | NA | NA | TGTGCCAGCAGCCTAATAACCCGTGGCTACACCTTC | CASSLITRGYTF
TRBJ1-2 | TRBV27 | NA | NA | TGTGCCAGCAGTCGTTATCGGTCCGAGTCAACGGAGAACTATGGCTACACCTTC | CASSRYRSESTENYGYTF
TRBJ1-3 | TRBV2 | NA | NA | TGTGCCAGCAGTGAAGCGCTTTATGGGGCGCCTGGAAACACCATATATTTT | CASSEALYGAPGNTIYF
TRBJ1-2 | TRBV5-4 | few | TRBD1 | TGTGCCAGCAGCAACCTTGGACAGGCCGTCTATGGCTACACCTTC | CASSNLGQAVYGYTF
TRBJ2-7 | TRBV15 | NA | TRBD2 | TGTGCCACCAGCGGCCGGCCCCGGGGGGACTACGAGCAGTACTTC | CATSGRPRGDYEQYF
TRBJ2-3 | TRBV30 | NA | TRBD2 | TGTGCCTGGAGGTGGGCTAGCGGGAGCATTGAGGCAGATACGCAGTATTTT | CAWRWASGSIEADTQYF
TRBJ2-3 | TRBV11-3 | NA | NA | TGTGCCAGCAGCTTAGGAAAGGGCACAGATACGCAGTATTTT | CASSLGKGTDTQYF
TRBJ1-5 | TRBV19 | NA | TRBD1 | TGTGCCAGTAAGGGGGACAGGGGATACAATCAGCCCCAGCATTTT | CASKGDRGYNQPQHF
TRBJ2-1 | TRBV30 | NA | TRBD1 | TGTGCCGGGTCCTTACAGGGGGCTTACAATGAGCAGTTCTTC | CAGSLQGAYNEQFF
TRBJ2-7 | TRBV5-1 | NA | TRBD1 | TGCGCCAGCAGCCTGGACAGGGGCGAGCAGTACTTC | CASSLDRGEQYF
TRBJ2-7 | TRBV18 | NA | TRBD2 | TGTGCCAGCTCCAAGGGACTAGCGGGAGGTGGGTCCTACGAGCAGTACTTC | CASSKGLAGGGSYEQYF
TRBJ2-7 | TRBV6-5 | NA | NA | TGTGCCAGCAGTACACCCTACGAGCAGTACTTC | CASSTPYEQYF
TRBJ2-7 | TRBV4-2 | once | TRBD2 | TGTGCCAGCAGCCTCGGGACTAGCGGGTCCTACGAGCAGTACTTC | CASSLGTSGSYEQYF
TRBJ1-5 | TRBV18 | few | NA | TGTGCCAGCTCACTGGCAGTCAATCAGCCCCAGCATTTT | CASSLAVNQPQHF
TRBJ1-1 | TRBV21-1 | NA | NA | TGTGCCAGCAGCAGCTCAACTCAGGGACAGACGAACACTGAAGCTTTCTTT | CASSSSTQGQTNTEAFF
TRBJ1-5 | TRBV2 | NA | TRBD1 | TGTGCCAGCAGCTTCGGGACAGTAAATCAGCCCCAGCATTTT | CASSFGTVNQPQHF
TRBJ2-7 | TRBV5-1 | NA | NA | TGCGCCAGCAGCCCTACCGATGCCCTCGCCTACGAGCAGTACTTC | CASSPTDALAYEQYF
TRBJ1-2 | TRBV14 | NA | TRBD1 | TGTGCCAGCAGCCAAGCCGGGACAGGGGTTGGGGGCTACACCTTC | CASSQAGTGVGGYTF
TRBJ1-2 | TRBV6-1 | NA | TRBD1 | TGTGCCAGCAGTGCTTCTCGGACAGGGGGTTTTTACCCAGCTGGCTACACCTTC | CASSASRTGGFYPAGYTF
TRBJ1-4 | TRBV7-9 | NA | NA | TGTGCCAGCAGCTTAGGGAGGGGTGGGGAAGAAAAACTGTTTTTT | CASSLGRGGEEKLFF
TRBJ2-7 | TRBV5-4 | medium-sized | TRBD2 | TGTGCCAGCAGCCCAGGACTAGCGGCCTACGAGCAGTACTTC | CASSPGLAAYEQYF
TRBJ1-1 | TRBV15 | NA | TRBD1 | TGTGCCACCGGGGACAGGAACACTGAAGCTTTCTTT | CATGDRNTEAFF
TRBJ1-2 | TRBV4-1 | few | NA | TGCGCCAGCAGCCCAGACGATATGGAGAGCGGGTCCTATGGCTACACCTTC | CASSPDDMESGSYGYTF
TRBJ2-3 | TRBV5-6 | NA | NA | TGTGCCAGCAGCCCATCTAGCACAGATACGCAGTATTTT | CASSPSSTDTQYF
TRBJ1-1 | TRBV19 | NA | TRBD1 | TGTGCCAGCAGGGGGGGCCCAGGGATGAACACTGAAGCTTTCTTT | CASRGGPGMNTEAFF
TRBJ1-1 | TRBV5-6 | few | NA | TGTGCCAGCAGCTCAAGGGACGCCCAGGGAACTTTCTTT | CASSSRDAQGTFF
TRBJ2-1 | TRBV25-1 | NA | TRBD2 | TGTGCCAGCAGTGAAGGTGGGGCGGGAGCACCCGCACGCAATGAGCAGTTCTTC | CASSEGGAGAPARNEQFF
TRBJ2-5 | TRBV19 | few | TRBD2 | TGTGCCAGTAGTATTCTAGCGGGAGGGCCGGTAGAGACCCAGTACTTC | CASSILAGGPVETQYF
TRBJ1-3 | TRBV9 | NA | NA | TGTGCCAGCAGCGTCCCGGGTGCTGGAAACACCATATATTTT | CASSVPGAGNTIYF